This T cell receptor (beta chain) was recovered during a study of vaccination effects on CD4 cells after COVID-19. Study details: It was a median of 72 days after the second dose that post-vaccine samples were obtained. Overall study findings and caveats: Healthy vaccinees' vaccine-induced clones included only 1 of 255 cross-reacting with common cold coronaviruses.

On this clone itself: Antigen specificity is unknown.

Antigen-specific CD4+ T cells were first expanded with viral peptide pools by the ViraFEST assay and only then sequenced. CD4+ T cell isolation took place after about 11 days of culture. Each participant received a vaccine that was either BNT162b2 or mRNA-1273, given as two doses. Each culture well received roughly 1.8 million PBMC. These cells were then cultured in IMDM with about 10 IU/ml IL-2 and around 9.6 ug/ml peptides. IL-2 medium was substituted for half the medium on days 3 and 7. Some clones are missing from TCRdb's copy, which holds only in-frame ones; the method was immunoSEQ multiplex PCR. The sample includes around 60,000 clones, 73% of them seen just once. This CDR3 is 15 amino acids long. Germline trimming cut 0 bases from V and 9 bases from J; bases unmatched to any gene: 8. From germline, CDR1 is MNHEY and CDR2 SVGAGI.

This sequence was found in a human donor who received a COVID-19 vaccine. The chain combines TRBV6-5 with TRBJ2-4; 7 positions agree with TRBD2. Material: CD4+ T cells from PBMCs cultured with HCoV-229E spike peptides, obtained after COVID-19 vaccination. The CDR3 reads CASSYSSGGQLIQYF. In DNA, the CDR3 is TGTGCCAGCAGTTACTCGTCGGGGGGTCAACTCATTCAGTACTTC.